This T cell receptor (beta chain) is drawn from a study of CD8+CD57+ T cells in acquired aplastic anemia. The overall study: Across the sorted CD4+ and CD8+ cells, DNA amounts averaged about 3.2 ug. Study-level findings and limits: Researchers report that around 29 CD8+ CDR3 sequences appeared in both patients and controls. Patients and controls had CD8+ Simpson's diversity values that were not significantly distinct.

Genomic DNA, serving as template, underwent TCR beta VDJ and CDR3 profiling. TCRdb used MiXCR to reprocess the reads, holding one entry per CDR3 protein. The repertoire consists of around 140,000 distinct CDR3 sequences, with 41% occurring once and the leading ten covering roughly 8.9%. Note on this clonotype: What it recognizes is unknown.

Germline assignment: CDR1 DFQATT and CDR2 SNEGSKA (reference sequence). V dropped 3 bases and J dropped 1; count of bases not matched to a gene: 3. The CDR3 totals 14 residues. This clonotype originated in a human donor in good health, serving as a control. The J gene is TRBJ2-3, the V gene TRBV20-1; 8 nucleotides agree with TRBD2. Sequencing was carried out using sorted CD4+, CD8+, or CD8+CD57+ T cells (not recorded which) from PBMCs. The DNA for the CDR3 is TGCAGTGCTAGTCTAGCGGGCCGCACAGATACGCAGTATTTT. It specifies CSASLAGRTDTQYF.